This T cell receptor (beta chain) was captured by sequencing in a study of blood T cell repertoires in COVID-19. The overall study: From the United States, Italy and Spain came samples of acute and convalescent COVID-19.

Sequencing was performed with immunoSEQ multiplex PCR; in TCRdb, only in-frame clones are kept and a portion is missing. The sample records about 310,000 clones, 90% being singletons. The material sequenced was peripheral blood. This receptor was taken from a woman aged 40 to 50 with COVID-19, enrolled during active disease.

CDR3 sequence (DNA): TGTGCCAGCAGCAGGGGGAGCGAGCAGTACTTC. It yields the protein CASSRGSEQYF. The chain recombines TRBV7-9 with TRBJ2-7; perhaps TRBD1 as D (6 bases). The CDR3 is 11 amino acids. Germline-derived CDR1 and CDR2 are SEHNR and FQNEAQ (reference sequence). The V gene lost 5 bases and the J gene lost 6 bases, with 8 bases spanning the gap.